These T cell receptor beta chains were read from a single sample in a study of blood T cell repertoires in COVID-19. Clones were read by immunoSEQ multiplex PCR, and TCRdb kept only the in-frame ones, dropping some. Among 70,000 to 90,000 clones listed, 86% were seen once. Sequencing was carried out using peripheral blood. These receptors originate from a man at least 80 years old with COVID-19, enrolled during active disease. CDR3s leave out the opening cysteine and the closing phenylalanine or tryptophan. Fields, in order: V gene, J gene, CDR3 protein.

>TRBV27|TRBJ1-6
ASSPLSSGLALH
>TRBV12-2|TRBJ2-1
APPLWGPYNEQF
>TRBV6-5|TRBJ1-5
ASSRGQVNQPQH
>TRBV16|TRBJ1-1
ASSQQGRNTEAF
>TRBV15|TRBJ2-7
ATSRAGSNAEQY
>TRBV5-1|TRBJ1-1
ASRIGANTEAF
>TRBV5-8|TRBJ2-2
ASNKGDTGELF
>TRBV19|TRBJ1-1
ASKQGANEAF
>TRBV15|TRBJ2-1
ATSRVERGYNEQF
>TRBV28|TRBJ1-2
ASRASGRGGYT
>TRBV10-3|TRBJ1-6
AISERTGNSPLH
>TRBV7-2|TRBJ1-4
ASRSNEKLF
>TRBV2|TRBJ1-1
ASSRLLLTEAF
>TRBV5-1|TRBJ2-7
ASSWGQGTYEQY
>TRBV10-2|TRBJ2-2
ASSAHRAPTGELF
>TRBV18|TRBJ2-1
ASSPPSSGNYNEQF
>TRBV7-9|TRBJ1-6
ASSPAPGQGIPPLH
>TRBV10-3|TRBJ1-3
AIRLDRTDRSLNTIY
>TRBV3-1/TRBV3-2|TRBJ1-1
ASSPGTGMGITEAF
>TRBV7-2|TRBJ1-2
ASSWVPGQGADGYT
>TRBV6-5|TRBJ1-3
ASSYSRSSGNTIY
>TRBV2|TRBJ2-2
ASSVVVTGELF